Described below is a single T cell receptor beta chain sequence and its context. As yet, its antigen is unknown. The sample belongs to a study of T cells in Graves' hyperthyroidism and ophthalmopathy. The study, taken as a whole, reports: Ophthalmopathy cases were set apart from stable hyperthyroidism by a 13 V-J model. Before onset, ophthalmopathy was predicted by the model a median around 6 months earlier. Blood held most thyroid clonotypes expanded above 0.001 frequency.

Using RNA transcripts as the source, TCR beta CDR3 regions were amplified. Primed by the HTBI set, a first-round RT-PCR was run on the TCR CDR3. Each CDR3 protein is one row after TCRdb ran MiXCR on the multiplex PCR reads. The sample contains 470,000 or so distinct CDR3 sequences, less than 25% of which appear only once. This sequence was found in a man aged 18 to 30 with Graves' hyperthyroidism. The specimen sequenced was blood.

The CDR3 DNA is TGTGCCAGCAGTTTAGCTTTCGGGGGAAGTTTGATCTACACCTTC. Translated, it gives CASSLAFGGSLIYTF. This rearrangement joins TRBV28 to TRBJ1-2; a possible D gene is TRBD1 (5 bases). Germline-derived CDR1 and CDR2 are MDHEN and SYDVKM. The CDR3 covers 15 residues. The ends were cut back, 2 bases at V and 10 bases at J, with 20 bases in the middle.